Listed below are T cell receptor beta chains from one sample, sequenced in a study of regulatory T cells in long-lasting Graves disease. TCRdb ran MiXCR on the multiplex PCR reads and lists one entry per CDR3 protein. The data show a few hundred thousand distinct CDR3 sequences, 23% seen once. Sequenced material: peripheral blood mononuclear cells (PBMCs), taken when the disease was refractory, from a patient treated with antithyroid drugs. The receptors were sampled from a woman aged 40 to 50 with Graves disease. CDR3s include the opening cysteine and the closing phenylalanine or tryptophan. The order of the fields is V gene, D gene, J gene, CDR3 protein. The D gene is left open where the match is weak.

V: TRBV6-1; D: NA; J: TRBJ2-7; CDR3: CASTRPGSYEQYF
V: TRBV6-1; D: NA; J: TRBJ1-2; CDR3: CAIIIGNNGYTF
V: TRBV7-3; D: TRBD2; J: TRBJ2-7; CDR3: CASSLTGTSGAYEQYF
V: TRBV3-1; D: TRBD2; J: TRBJ2-5; CDR3: CASSPTGGTSGGKTQYF
V: TRBV6-1; D: TRBD1; J: TRBJ2-2; CDR3: CASRRPTGLTGELFF
V: TRBV7-9; D: NA; J: TRBJ1-3; CDR3: CASSLGQIGNTIYF
V: TRBV5-1; D: NA; J: TRBJ1-1; CDR3: CASSLVGTPVTEAFF
V: TRBV18; D: NA; J: TRBJ2-5; CDR3: CASSPSWGKETQYF
V: TRBV29-1; D: NA; J: TRBJ2-4; CDR3: CSAQTFWVQYF
V: TRBV7-9; D: TRBD1; J: TRBJ2-4; CDR3: CASSYSRFRTQTGGENIQYF
V: TRBV11-2; D: NA; J: TRBJ2-7; CDR3: CASSFSEGSYEQYF
V: TRBV30; D: TRBD1; J: TRBJ1-1; CDR3: CASHRGPGEAFF
V: TRBV24-1; D: NA; J: TRBJ2-7; CDR3: CATSEGQLYEQYF
V: TRBV4-1; D: NA; J: TRBJ1-1; CDR3: CASSRKGGQHKAGNTEAFF
V: TRBV28; D: NA; J: TRBJ1-1; CDR3: CASSQQRLFMNTEAFF
V: TRBV4-1; D: NA; J: TRBJ1-2; CDR3: CASSRKSDYGYTF
V: TRBV20-1; D: NA; J: TRBJ2-2; CDR3: CSASYLKSGELFF
V: TRBV30; D: NA; J: TRBJ2-7; CDR3: CAWDRLRRGSYEQYF
V: TRBV6-5; D: NA; J: TRBJ2-2; CDR3: CASSYALTNTGELFF
V: TRBV27; D: NA; J: TRBJ2-5; CDR3: CASSPVPQVVAQETQYF
V: TRBV6-9; D: TRBD1; J: TRBJ2-7; CDR3: CASSYSDTGSGGNYEQYF
V: TRBV28; D: NA; J: TRBJ2-7; CDR3: CASSLDRGTYEQYF
V: TRBV15; D: NA; J: TRBJ2-1; CDR3: CATSGGGSGNNEQFF
V: TRBV5-1; D: NA; J: TRBJ1-1; CDR3: CASRGQGVLLNTEAFF
V: TRBV5-1; D: NA; J: TRBJ2-5; CDR3: CASSLAFTGRETQYF
V: TRBV5-1; D: TRBD2; J: TRBJ2-3; CDR3: CASRGTSGRATSTDTQYF
V: TRBV20-1; D: TRBD1; J: TRBJ1-2; CDR3: CSAPSRGRNYGYTF
V: TRBV11-2; D: NA; J: TRBJ2-1; CDR3: CASSLALSSYNEQFF
V: TRBV5-5; D: NA; J: TRBJ2-3; CDR3: CASSRGQSWTTDTQYF
V: TRBV11-3; D: NA; J: TRBJ1-1; CDR3: CASSPGTGEAFF
V: TRBV28; D: NA; J: TRBJ2-2; CDR3: CASSLGSGNTGELFF
V: TRBV5-4; D: NA; J: TRBJ2-4; CDR3: CASSLKGNIQYF
V: TRBV7-9; D: TRBD2; J: TRBJ2-7; CDR3: CASSSRPLSGLRSYEQYF
V: TRBV7-8; D: TRBD1; J: TRBJ1-1; CDR3: CASSPDRGWGAFF
V: TRBV5-6; D: TRBD1; J: TRBJ2-7; CDR3: CASSSQQGGLGSYEQYF
V: TRBV12-3/TRBV12-4; D: NA; J: TRBJ2-7; CDR3: CASSLAATSTHEQYF
V: TRBV4-2; D: NA; J: TRBJ1-1; CDR3: CASSQGLVGAFF
V: TRBV2; D: NA; J: TRBJ1-2; CDR3: CASSEEGYGYTF
V: TRBV6-1; D: TRBD2; J: TRBJ2-1; CDR3: CASSESRTSGRESSYNEQFF
V: TRBV6-8; D: TRBD2; J: TRBJ2-4; CDR3: CASSYDEGLAPTF
V: TRBV7-8; D: NA; J: TRBJ2-5; CDR3: CASSLSRSSRQETQYF
V: TRBV3-1; D: NA; J: TRBJ1-5; CDR3: CASSQGLGGNQPKHF
V: TRBV20-1; D: NA; J: TRBJ1-2; CDR3: CSARETVSYGYTF
V: TRBV12-3/TRBV12-4; D: NA; J: TRBJ2-7; CDR3: CASLKAYEQYF
V: TRBV24-1; D: TRBD2; J: TRBJ2-2; CDR3: CATEEPNRGLAGGTGELFF
V: TRBV7-3; D: NA; J: TRBJ2-1; CDR3: CASSQGAAGGQARNEQFF
V: TRBV12-5; D: TRBD1; J: TRBJ2-1; CDR3: CASGLMGQYEQFF
V: TRBV28; D: TRBD1; J: TRBJ2-1; CDR3: CASSFTGVTRKHNEQFF
V: TRBV6-2/TRBV6-3; D: TRBD1; J: TRBJ2-7; CDR3: CASRKGQGSYEQYF
V: TRBV12-3/TRBV12-4; D: TRBD1; J: TRBJ2-5; CDR3: CASSFQGAQTQYF
V: TRBV20-1; D: NA; J: TRBJ1-6; CDR3: CSARKQGFGSPLHF
V: TRBV20-1; D: TRBD1; J: TRBJ1-2; CDR3: CSARATGGALYYGYTF
V: TRBV28; D: TRBD1; J: TRBJ1-5; CDR3: CASSFPARGLFGVQPQHF
V: TRBV20-1; D: NA; J: TRBJ2-3; CDR3: CSARDLSTQYF
V: TRBV2; D: TRBD2; J: TRBJ2-5; CDR3: CASSRLAVGGETQYF
V: TRBV6-1; D: TRBD1; J: TRBJ2-2; CDR3: CASHRGSGGELFF
V: TRBV5-1; D: TRBD1; J: TRBJ2-2; CDR3: CASSLARKGQGSTGELFF
V: TRBV10-3; D: NA; J: TRBJ2-7; CDR3: CAMRPGSGEQYF
V: TRBV19; D: NA; J: TRBJ1-1; CDR3: CASSTPAGAFF